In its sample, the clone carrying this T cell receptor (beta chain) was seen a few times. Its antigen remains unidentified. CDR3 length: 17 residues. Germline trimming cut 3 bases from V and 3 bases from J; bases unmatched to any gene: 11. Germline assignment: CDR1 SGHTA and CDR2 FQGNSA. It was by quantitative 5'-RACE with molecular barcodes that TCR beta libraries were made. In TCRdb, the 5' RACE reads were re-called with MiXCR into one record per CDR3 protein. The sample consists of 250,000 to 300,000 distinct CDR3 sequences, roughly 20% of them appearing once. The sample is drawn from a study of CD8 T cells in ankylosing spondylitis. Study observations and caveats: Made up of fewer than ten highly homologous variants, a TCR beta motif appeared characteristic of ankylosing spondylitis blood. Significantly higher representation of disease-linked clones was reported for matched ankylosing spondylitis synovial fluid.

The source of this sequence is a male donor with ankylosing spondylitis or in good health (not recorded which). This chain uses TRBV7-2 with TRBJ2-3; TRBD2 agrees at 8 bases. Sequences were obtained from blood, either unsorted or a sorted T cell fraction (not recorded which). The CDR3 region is CASSLGPLAGPTDTQYF. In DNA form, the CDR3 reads TGTGCCAGCAGCTTGGGACCGTTAGCGGGGCCAACAGATACGCAGTATTTT.